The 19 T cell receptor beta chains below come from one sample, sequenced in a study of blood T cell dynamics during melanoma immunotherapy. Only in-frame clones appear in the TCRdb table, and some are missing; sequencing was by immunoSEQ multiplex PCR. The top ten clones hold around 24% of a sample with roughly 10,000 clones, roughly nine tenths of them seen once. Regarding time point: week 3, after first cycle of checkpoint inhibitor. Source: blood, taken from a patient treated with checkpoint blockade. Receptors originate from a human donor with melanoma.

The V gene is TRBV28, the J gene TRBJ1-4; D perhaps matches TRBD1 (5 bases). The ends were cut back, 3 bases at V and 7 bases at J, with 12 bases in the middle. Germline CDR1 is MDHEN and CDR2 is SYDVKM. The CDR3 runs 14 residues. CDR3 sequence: CASSFGTRGEKLFF. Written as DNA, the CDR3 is TGTGCCAGCAGTTTTGGGACTAGGGGTGAAAAACTGTTTTTT.

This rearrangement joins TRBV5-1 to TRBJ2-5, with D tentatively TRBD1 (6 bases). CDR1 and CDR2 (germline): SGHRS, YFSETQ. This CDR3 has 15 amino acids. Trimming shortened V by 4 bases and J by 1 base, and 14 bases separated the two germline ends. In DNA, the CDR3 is TGCGCCAGCAGCCAGGAACAGGGTCCCCAAGAGACCCAGTACTTC. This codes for CASSQEQGPQETQYF. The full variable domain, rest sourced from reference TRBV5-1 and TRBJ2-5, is KAGVTQTPRYLIKTRGQQVTLSCSPISGHRSVSWYQQTPGQGLQFLFEYFSETQRNKGNFPGRFSGRQFSNSRSEMNVSTLELGDSALYLCASSQEQGPQETQYFGPGTRLLVL.

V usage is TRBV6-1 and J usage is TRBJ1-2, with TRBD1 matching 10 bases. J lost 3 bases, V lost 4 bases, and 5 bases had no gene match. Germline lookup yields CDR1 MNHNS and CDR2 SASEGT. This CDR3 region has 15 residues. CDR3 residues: CASSADRGRHYGYTF. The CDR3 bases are TGTGCCAGCAGTGCAGACAGGGGGCGGCACTATGGCTACACCTTC.

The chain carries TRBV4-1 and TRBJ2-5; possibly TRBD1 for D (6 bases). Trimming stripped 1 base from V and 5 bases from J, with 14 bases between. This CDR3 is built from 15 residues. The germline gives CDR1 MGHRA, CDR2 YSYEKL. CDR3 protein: CASSQGRGEGETQYF. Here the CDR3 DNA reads TGCGCCAGCAGCCAAGGCAGGGGAGAGGGGGAGACCCAGTACTTC.

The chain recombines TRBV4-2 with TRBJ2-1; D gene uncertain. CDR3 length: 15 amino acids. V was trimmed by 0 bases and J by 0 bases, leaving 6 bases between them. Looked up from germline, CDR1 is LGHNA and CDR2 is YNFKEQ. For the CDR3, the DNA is TGTGCCAGCAGCCAAGAGGTTAGCTCCTACAATGAGCAGTTCTTC. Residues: CASSQEVSSYNEQFF.

Here the CDR3 reads CASSLGQGRRTEAFF. The CDR3 DNA follows: TGTGCCAGCAGCTTGGGACAGGGCCGGCGGACTGAAGCTTTCTTT. This rearrangement joins TRBV7-8 to TRBJ1-1; the match to TRBD1 covers 9 bases. The CDR3 has 15 amino acids. Germline CDR1 reads SGHVS; CDR2 reads FQNEAQ. V lost 3 bases and J lost 5; bases outside the gene matches: 7.

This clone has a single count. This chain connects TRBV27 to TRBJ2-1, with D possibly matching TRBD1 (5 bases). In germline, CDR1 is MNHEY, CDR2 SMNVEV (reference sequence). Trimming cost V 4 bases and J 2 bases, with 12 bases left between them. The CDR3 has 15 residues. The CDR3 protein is CASSSRAPTYNEQFF. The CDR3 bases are TGTGCCAGCAGTTCCAGGGCACCCACCTACAATGAGCAGTTCTTC.

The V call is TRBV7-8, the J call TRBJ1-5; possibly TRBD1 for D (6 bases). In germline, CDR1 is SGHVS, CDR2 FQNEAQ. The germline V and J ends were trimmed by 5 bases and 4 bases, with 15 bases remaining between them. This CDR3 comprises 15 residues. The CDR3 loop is CASSPLQGPNQPQHF. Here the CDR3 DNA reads TGTGCCAGCAGCCCGCTACAGGGCCCAAATCAGCCCCAGCATTTT. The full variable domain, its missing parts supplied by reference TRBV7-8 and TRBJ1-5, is GAGVSQSPRYKVAKRGQDVALRCDPISGHVSLFWYQQALGQGPEFLTYFQNEAQLDKSGLPSDRFFAERPEGSVSTLKIQRTQQEDSAVYLCASSPLQGPNQPQHFGDGTRLSIL.

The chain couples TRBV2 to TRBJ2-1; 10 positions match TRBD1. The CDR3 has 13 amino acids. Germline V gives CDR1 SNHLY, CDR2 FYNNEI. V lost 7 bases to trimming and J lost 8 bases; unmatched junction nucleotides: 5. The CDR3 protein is CASTQDRGDEQFF. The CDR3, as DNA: TGTGCCAGCACCCAGGACAGGGGGGATGAGCAGTTCTTC.

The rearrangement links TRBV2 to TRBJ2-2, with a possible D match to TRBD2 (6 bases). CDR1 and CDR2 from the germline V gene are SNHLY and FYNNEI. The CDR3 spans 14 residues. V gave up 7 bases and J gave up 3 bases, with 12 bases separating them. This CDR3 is CASIAGLDTGELFF. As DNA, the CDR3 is TGTGCCAGCATTGCGGGATTGGACACCGGGGAGCTGTTTTTT.

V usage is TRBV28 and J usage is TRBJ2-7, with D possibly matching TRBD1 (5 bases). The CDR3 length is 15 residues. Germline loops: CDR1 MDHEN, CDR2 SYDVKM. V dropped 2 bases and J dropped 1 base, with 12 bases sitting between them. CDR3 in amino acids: CASSLPQGRSYEQYF. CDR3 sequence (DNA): TGTGCCAGCAGTTTACCCCAGGGTCGGTCCTACGAGCAGTACTTC.

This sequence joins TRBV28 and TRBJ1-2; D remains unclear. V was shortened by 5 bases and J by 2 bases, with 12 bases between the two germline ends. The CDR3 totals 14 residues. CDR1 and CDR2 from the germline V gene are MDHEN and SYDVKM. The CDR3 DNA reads TGTGCCAGCAGTCCACCGGGGTCCAACTATGGCTACACCTTC. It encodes CASSPPGSNYGYTF.

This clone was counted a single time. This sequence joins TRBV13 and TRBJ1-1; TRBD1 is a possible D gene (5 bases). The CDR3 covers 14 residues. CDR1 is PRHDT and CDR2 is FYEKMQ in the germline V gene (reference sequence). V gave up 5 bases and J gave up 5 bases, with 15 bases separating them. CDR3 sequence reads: CASSVITGGTEAFF. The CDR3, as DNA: TGTGCCAGCAGCGTCATAACGGGGGGGACTGAAGCTTTCTTT.

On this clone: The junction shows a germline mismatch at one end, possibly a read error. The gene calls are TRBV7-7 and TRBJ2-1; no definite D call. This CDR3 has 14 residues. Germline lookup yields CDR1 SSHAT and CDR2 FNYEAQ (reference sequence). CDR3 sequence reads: CASSLSLGSPGQFF. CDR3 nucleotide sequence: TGTGCTAGCAGCTTAAGTTTGGGGTCCCCAGGGCAGTTCTTC.

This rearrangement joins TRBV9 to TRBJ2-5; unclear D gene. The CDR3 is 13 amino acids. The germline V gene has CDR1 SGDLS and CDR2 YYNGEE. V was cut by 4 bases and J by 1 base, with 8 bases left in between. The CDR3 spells CASSPAPQETQYF. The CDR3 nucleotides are TGTGCCAGCAGCCCAGCGCCCCAAGAGACCCAGTACTTC.

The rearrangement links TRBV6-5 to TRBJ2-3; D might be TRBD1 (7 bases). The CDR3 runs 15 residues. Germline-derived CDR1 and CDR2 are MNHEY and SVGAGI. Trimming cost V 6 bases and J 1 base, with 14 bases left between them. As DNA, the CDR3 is TGTGCCAGCAGGCGGGACAGCTGGGGCACAGATACGCAGTATTTT. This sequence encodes CASRRDSWGTDTQYF.

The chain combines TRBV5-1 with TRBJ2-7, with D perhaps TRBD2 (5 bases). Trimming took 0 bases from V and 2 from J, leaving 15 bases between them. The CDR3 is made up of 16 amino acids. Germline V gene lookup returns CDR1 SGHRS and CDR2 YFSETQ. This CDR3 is CASSLGPVVLAYEQYF. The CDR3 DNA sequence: TGCGCCAGCAGCTTGGGGCCCGTAGTACTAGCCTACGAGCAGTACTTC.

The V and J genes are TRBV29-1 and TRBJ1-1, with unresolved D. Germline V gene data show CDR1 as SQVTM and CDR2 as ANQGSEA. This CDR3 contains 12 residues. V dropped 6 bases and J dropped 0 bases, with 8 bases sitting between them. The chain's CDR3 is CSVGTMNTEAFF. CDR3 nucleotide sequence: TGCAGCGTGGGCACCATGAACACTGAAGCTTTCTTT.

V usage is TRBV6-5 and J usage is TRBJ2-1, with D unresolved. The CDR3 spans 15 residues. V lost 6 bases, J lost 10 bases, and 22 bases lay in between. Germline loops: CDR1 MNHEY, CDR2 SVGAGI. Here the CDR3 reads CASSSLIPPNWEQFF. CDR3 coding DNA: TGTGCCAGCAGCAGTTTGATCCCCCCGAATTGGGAGCAGTTCTTC.